The rows below give T cell receptor beta chains drawn from one sample of a study of shared clonotypes between healthy human individuals. Method: immunoSEQ multiplex PCR; TCRdb's copy keeps in-frame clones and lacks some. This sample has about 2,500,000 clones, with over 85% found just once. The sample was naive CD4+ T cells sorted from blood. These receptors were collected from a man aged 18 to 35 in good health. Both conserved end residues are part of each CDR3. Each record gives: D gene, V gene, J gene, CDR3 protein, CDR3 DNA. D genes are given only for firm matches.

D: NA
V: TRBV4-1
J: TRBJ2-5
CDR3: CASSQSLASQETQYF
DNA: TGCGCCAGCAGCCAGAGTCTAGCGAGCCAAGAGACCCAGTACTTC

D: NA
V: TRBV5-6
J: TRBJ1-1
CDR3: CASSWDPSGTEAFF
DNA: TGTGCCAGCAGCTGGGACCCCTCGGGAACTGAAGCTTTCTTT

D: NA
V: TRBV6-1
J: TRBJ2-5
CDR3: CASSEGWQGSRETQYF
DNA: TGTGCCAGCAGTGAAGGTTGGCAGGGTAGCCGGGAGACCCAGTACTTC

D: NA
V: TRBV7-9
J: TRBJ1-1
CDR3: CASSSGTHNTEAFF
DNA: TGTGCCAGCAGCTCCGGGACCCATAACACTGAAGCTTTCTTT

D: NA
V: TRBV30
J: TRBJ1-5
CDR3: CAWSVKGVSNQPQHF
DNA: TGTGCCTGGAGTGTTAAGGGAGTGAGCAATCAGCCCCAGCATTTT

D: NA
V: TRBV7-2
J: TRBJ2-2
CDR3: CASRGTANTGELFF
DNA: TGTGCCAGCCGGGGAACCGCGAACACCGGGGAGCTGTTTTTT

D: TRBD1
V: TRBV9
J: TRBJ2-2
CDR3: CASSPSGQGMATGELFF
DNA: TGTGCCAGCAGCCCATCGGGACAGGGGATGGCCACCGGGGAGCTGTTTTTT

D: NA
V: TRBV4-1
J: TRBJ1-6
CDR3: CASTPGGGQGNSPLHF
DNA: TGCGCCAGCACCCCGGGCGGGGGCCAGGGTAATTCACCCCTCCACTTT

D: NA
V: TRBV10-3
J: TRBJ1-5
CDR3: CAISDSGQPQHF
DNA: TGTGCCATCAGTGATTCTGGGCAGCCCCAGCATTTT

D: NA
V: TRBV30
J: TRBJ1-1
CDR3: CAWSGQLNTEAFF
DNA: TGTGCCTGGTCGGGTCAGTTGAACACTGAAGCTTTCTTT

D: NA
V: TRBV30
J: TRBJ2-6
CDR3: CAWSRTFGTGANVLTF
DNA: TGTGCCTGGAGTAGGACTTTTGGGACTGGGGCCAACGTCCTGACTTTC

D: NA
V: TRBV2
J: TRBJ2-1
CDR3: CASRPVGEQFF
DNA: TGTGCCAGCAGGCCGGTTGGAGAGCAGTTCTTC

D: NA
V: TRBV12-5
J: TRBJ2-5
CDR3: CASALEQTQYF
DNA: TGTGCTAGTGCCCTTGAACAGACCCAGTACTTC

D: NA
V: TRBV19
J: TRBJ1-5
CDR3: CASTDTGTTNQPQHF
DNA: TGTGCCTCGACTGACACTGGGACGACCAATCAGCCCCAGCATTTT

D: NA
V: TRBV2
J: TRBJ1-1
CDR3: CASRTTGFEAFF
DNA: TGTGCCAGCAGGACGACGGGATTTGAAGCTTTCTTT

D: NA
V: TRBV18
J: TRBJ1-1
CDR3: CASSPASRTGTEAFF
DNA: TGTGCCAGCTCACCGGCCAGTAGGACGGGTACTGAAGCTTTCTTT

D: NA
V: TRBV29-1
J: TRBJ1-1
CDR3: CSVGRGNTEAFF
DNA: TGCAGCGTTGGTAGGGGTAACACTGAAGCTTTCTTT

D: NA
V: TRBV18
J: TRBJ1-2
CDR3: CASSPPKGHGYTF
DNA: TGTGCCAGCTCACCACCCAAAGGGCATGGCTACACCTTC